The 26 T cell receptor beta chains given below trace back to one sample, sequenced in a study of shared clonotypes between healthy human individuals. The repertoire was sequenced with immunoSEQ multiplex PCR; TCRdb's copy has only in-frame clones and lacks some. The sample lists over a million clones, 95% to 97% occurring once. Sample: naive CD4+ T cells sorted from blood. Documented subset: CD45RA+ positively selected. The receptor set was obtained from a man aged 30-40 years in good health.

The rearrangement links TRBV19 to TRBJ2-5, with 7 bases fitting TRBD2. CDR3 length: 13 residues. The junction had 3 bases not matched to a gene; V was cut back by 5 bases and J by 3 bases. Germline loops: CDR1 LNHDA, CDR2 SQIVND (reference sequence). As DNA, the CDR3 is TGTGCCAGTAGTTCGGCGGGAGAAGAGACCCAGTACTTC. As protein: CASSSAGEETQYF.

The J gene is TRBJ1-2, the V gene TRBV2; the D gene is possibly TRBD1 (5 bases). This CDR3 region has 16 residues. CDR1 and CDR2 from the germline V gene are SNHLY and FYNNEI. V lost 4 bases and J 7 bases, leaving 22 bases between the germline ends. CDR3 sequence: CASSGGMREGYSGYTF. The DNA of the CDR3 is TGTGCCAGCAGTGGGGGGATGAGGGAGGGATATAGTGGCTACACCTTC.

This clone was observed a single time. The rearrangement uses TRBV7-2 and TRBJ2-2, with D possibly matching TRBD2 (6 bases). V was cut by 4 bases and J by 7 bases, with 16 bases left in between. This CDR3 is built from 15 residues. CDR1 is SGHTA and CDR2 is FQGNSA in the germline V gene. The CDR3 region is CASSSFRTIDGELFF. The DNA of the CDR3 is TGTGCCAGCAGCTCCTTCCGGACTATCGACGGGGAGCTGTTTTTT.

This sequence joins TRBV19 and TRBJ2-1, with D perhaps TRBD1 (5 bases). V shed 7 bases and J shed 2 bases, with 12 bases lying between them. This CDR3 is 14 amino acids long. CDR1 LNHDA and CDR2 SQIVND come from the germline V gene (reference sequence). CDR3 nucleotides: TGTGCCAGTAAGGTGGGGCCCGCCTACAATGAGCAGTTCTTC. Its translation is CASKVGPAYNEQFF.

The chain employs TRBV6-5 and TRBJ1-3, with TRBD1 matching 9 bases. CDR1 is MNHEY, CDR2 SVGAGI, per germline. The CDR3 contains 16 residues. The junction had 5 bases not matched to a gene; V was cut back by 1 base and J by 4 bases. The chain's CDR3 is CASSYFTGTGGNTIYF. CDR3 DNA: TGTGCCAGCAGTTACTTCACCGGGACAGGGGGAAACACCATATATTTT.

In DNA form, the CDR3 reads TGCAGCGTTATTCTGGACTCATACTCCTACAATGAGCAGTTCTTC. It yields the protein CSVILDSYSYNEQFF. The chain recombines TRBV29-1 with TRBJ2-1, with a weak D call TRBD2 (5 bases). Germline CDR1 reads SQVTM; CDR2 reads ANQGSEA. V lost 5 bases, J lost 0 bases, and 14 bases lay in between. This CDR3 comprises 15 residues.

The chain joins TRBV4-3 to TRBJ2-7; 7 bases are a match to TRBD1. The CDR3 has 16 amino acids. V lost 4 bases, J lost 1 base, and 10 bases stayed unmatched. Per the germline V gene, CDR1 is LGHNA and CDR2 is YSLEER. The CDR3 DNA reads as TGCGCCAGCAGCCGGACAGACAGGGTACGGTCCTACGAGCAGTACTTC. Residues: CASSRTDRVRSYEQYF.

V and J are TRBV9 and TRBJ2-5; TRBD2 aligns across 15 bases. Germline loops: CDR1 SGDLS, CDR2 YYNGEE. The CDR3 consists of 17 residues. J was trimmed by 3 bases and V by 3 bases; bases with no gene match: 6. CDR3 bases: TGTGCCAGCAGCGAGACCGGACTAGCGGGAGGGAAAGAGACCCAGTACTTC. Its translation is CASSETGLAGGKETQYF.

The chain joins TRBV5-8 to TRBJ1-1; D call uncertain. The CDR3 sequence is 14 residues long. Germline lookup yields CDR1 SGHTS and CDR2 YDEGEE. Trimming removed 0 bases from V and 1 base from J, with 7 bases in between. The CDR3 DNA sequence: TGTGCCAGCAGCTTGGATCACGGGAACACTGAAGCTTTCTTT. Protein sequence: CASSLDHGNTEAFF.

The V gene is TRBV2, the J gene TRBJ2-7; D unclear. Germline V gives CDR1 SNHLY, CDR2 FYNNEI. V lost 3 bases and J 3 bases, leaving 9 bases between the germline ends. This CDR3 region has 13 residues. CDR3 sequence reads: CASSEARNYEQYF. The CDR3 nucleotides are TGTGCCAGCAGTGAGGCAAGGAACTACGAGCAGTACTTC.

V gene TRBV2 combines with J gene TRBJ2-1; TRBD1 agrees at 12 bases. The CDR3 runs 14 residues. The germline gives CDR1 SNHLY, CDR2 FYNNEI. After removal of 6 bases from V and 10 bases from J, the junction contained 7 bases not matched to a gene. Here the CDR3 reads CASRGGTGGEEQFF. The CDR3 coding sequence is TGTGCCAGCAGGGGAGGGACAGGGGGCGAAGAGCAGTTCTTC. The full variable domain, completed using reference TRBV2 and TRBJ2-1, is EPEVTQTPSHQVTQMGQEVILRCVPISNHLYFYWYRQILGQKVEFLVSFYNNEISEKSEIFDDQFSVERPDGSNFTLKIRSTKLEDSAMYFCASRGGTGGEEQFFGPGTRLTVL.

The CDR3 protein is CASNLGGLLTDTQYF. In DNA, the CDR3 is TGTGCCAGTAACTTAGGGGGACTACTGACAGATACGCAGTATTTT. The gene calls are TRBV5-4 and TRBJ2-3, with D maybe TRBD2 (7 bases). The CDR3 is made up of 15 amino acids. Trimming shortened V by 8 bases and J by 3 bases, and 19 bases separated the two germline ends. Germline CDR1 reads SGHNT; CDR2 reads YYREEE (reference sequence). Filled out from reference TRBV5-4 and TRBJ2-3, the complete variable domain reads ETGVTQSPTHLIKTRGQQVTLRCSSQSGHNTVSWYQQALGQGPQFIFQYYREEENGRGNFPPRFSGLQFPNYSSELNVNALELDDSALYLCASNLGGLLTDTQYFGPGTRLTVL.

J is TRBJ2-7 and V is TRBV7-6; 7 bases are a match to TRBD1. V was clipped by 1 base and J by 2 bases; unmatched bases: 8. The germline V gene encodes CDR1 SGHVS and CDR2 FNYEAQ. The CDR3 has 16 residues. The CDR3 DNA reads as TGTGCCAGCAGCTTAGGGATACGGGACAGCGCCTACGAGCAGTACTTC. Its protein is CASSLGIRDSAYEQYF.

This chain connects TRBV28 to TRBJ1-1; D ambiguous. The V end lost 3 bases, the J end lost 2 bases, and 19 bases lay between the germline ends. Looked up from germline, CDR1 is MDHEN and CDR2 is SYDVKM. The CDR3 runs 17 residues. The DNA for the CDR3 is TGTGCCAGCAGTTTCATTTCTGGGTTGAGGGTAAACACTGAAGCTTTCTTT. Its protein is CASSFISGLRVNTEAFF.

The chain employs TRBV9 and TRBJ1-2; a weak D match, TRBD1 (5 bases). CDR1 is SGDLS and CDR2 is YYNGEE in the germline V gene. CDR3 length: 12 amino acids. CDR3 amino acids: CPRKGLGYGYTF. DNA for the CDR3: TGTCCCCGGAAGGGGCTCGGCTATGGCTACACCTTC.

This clone was observed a single time. The chain employs TRBV10-1 and TRBJ2-7; 8 nucleotides line up with TRBD2. The CDR3 extends over 14 amino acids. With 0 bases clipped from V and 7 bases from J, the junction kept 5 bases outside the gene matches. Germline V lookup: CDR1 WNHNN, CDR2 SYGVQD (reference sequence). CDR3 loop: CASSESGIAGEQYF. In DNA form, the CDR3 reads TGCGCCAGCAGTGAGTCGGGGATAGCGGGAGAGCAGTACTTC.

The rearrangement joins TRBV12-2 to TRBJ2-1. TRBV12-2 counts as a pseudogene. This CDR3 is built from 16 residues. CDR3 loop: CASRYRPVGSYNEQFF. Written as DNA, the CDR3 is TGTGCAAGTCGCTACCGTCCCGTGGGCTCCTACAATGAGCAGTTCTTC.

The rearrangement uses TRBV7-8 and TRBJ2-7; tentative D call: TRBD2 (6 bases). Trimming shortened V by 1 base and J by 6 bases, and 10 bases separated the two germline ends. CDR1 and CDR2 from the germline V gene are SGHVS and FQNEAQ. The CDR3 spans 13 residues. CDR3 DNA: TGTGCCAGCAGCTTAGTCGCGGGGATCGAGCAGTACTTC. This codes for CASSLVAGIEQYF.

This chain uses TRBV7-2 with TRBJ2-7; 7 bases are shared with TRBD2. Germline CDR1 and CDR2: SGHTA and FQGNSA. V lost 5 bases, J lost 2 bases, and 6 bases stayed unmatched. The CDR3 totals 14 residues. CDR3 nucleotide sequence: TGTGCCAGCAGCCATAGACTAGCTCCCTACGAGCAGTACTTC. Protein product: CASSHRLAPYEQYF.

The chain links TRBV9 to TRBJ2-3; 9 bases match TRBD2. V lost 3 bases to trimming and J lost 3 bases; unmatched junction nucleotides: 5. The germline gives CDR1 SGDLS, CDR2 YYNGEE. This CDR3 contains 15 residues. The CDR3: CASSELAGATDTQYF. CDR3 nucleotide sequence: TGTGCCAGCAGCGAATTAGCGGGAGCAACAGATACGCAGTATTTT.

The V and J genes are TRBV5-4 and TRBJ2-5; D remains ambiguous. The germline gives CDR1 SGHNT, CDR2 YYREEE (reference sequence). V lost 4 bases to trimming and J lost 1 base, with 14 bases between them. The CDR3 loop spans 15 amino acids. CDR3 sequence (DNA): TGTGCCAGCAGCCAAAGGAGAGAGATCCAAGAGACCCAGTACTTC. This encodes CASSQRREIQETQYF.

The chain carries TRBV6-1 and TRBJ1-2, with D hard to call. The CDR3 consists of 12 residues. V was shortened by 10 bases and J by 4 bases, with 13 bases between the two germline ends. Per germline, CDR1 MNHNS and CDR2 SASEGT. Here the CDR3 reads CATTTDVYGYTF. The DNA for the CDR3 is TGTGCCACCACGACCGACGTCTATGGCTACACCTTC.

V and J are TRBV19 and TRBJ1-1; no definite D call. V was clipped by 3 bases and J by 10 bases, with 18 bases between them. The CDR3 has 14 residues. Germline CDR1 reads LNHDA; CDR2 reads SQIVND (reference sequence). The CDR3 DNA reads TGTGCCAGTAGTATCCGGGGTGGTGGGTCTCGAGCTTTCTTT. Translating it yields CASSIRGGGSRAFF.

The chain links TRBV4-3 to TRBJ2-2; TRBD1 or TRBD2 may be the D gene (5 bases each). V was trimmed by 1 base and J by 4 bases, leaving 19 bases between them. The CDR3 sequence is 18 residues long. Looked up from germline, CDR1 is LGHNA and CDR2 is YSLEER. CDR3 loop: CASSQGTGGLVFTGELFF. In DNA, the CDR3 is TGCGCCAGCAGCCAAGGTACAGGAGGTTTAGTATTCACCGGGGAGCTGTTTTTT.

J is TRBJ2-5 and V is TRBV29-1, with a possible D match to TRBD2 (5 bases). Looked up from germline, CDR1 is SQVTM and CDR2 is ANQGSEA. The CDR3 has 13 residues. The V end was cut by 0 bases, the J end by 1 base, with 6 bases between. In nucleotides, the CDR3 is TGCAGCGTTGAAGAGCGGGTCCAAGAGACCCAGTACTTC. Translation gives CSVEERVQETQYF.

The rearrangement links TRBV7-9 to TRBJ1-2; D gene ambiguous. Germline values: CDR1 SEHNR, CDR2 FQNEAQ (reference sequence). V was trimmed by 1 base and J by 5 bases, leaving 17 bases between them. The CDR3 runs 16 residues. This CDR3 is CASSLGGSRRLYGYTF. Written as DNA, the CDR3 is TGTGCCAGCAGCTTAGGCGGCAGCCGTCGTCTATATGGCTACACCTTC. The complete variable domain, with remaining parts taken from reference TRBV7-9 and TRBJ1-2, reads DTGVSQNPRHKITKRGQNVTFRCDPISEHNRLYWYRQTLGQGPEFLTYFQNEAQLEKSRLLSDRFSAERPKGSFSTLEIQRTEQGDSAMYLCASSLGGSRRLYGYTFGSGTRLTVV.